This TCR beta chain stems from a study of vaccination and CD4 T cells after COVID-19 (dated by TCRdb to 2021 to 2024). For context, the study as a whole: SARS-CoV-2 positivity had been established in the convalescent patients by nasal swab PCR, and mild disease was recorded in roughly 9 of these patients and severe disease in one. Each participant got two doses of either the Pfizer-BioNTech BNT162b2 vaccine (n=8) or the Moderna mRNA-1273 vaccine (n=2). In control cultures, a CEFX viral epitope pool was used as positive control, an HIV-1 Nef peptide pool was used as negative control, or no peptide was added. Post-COVID blood samples from convalescent patients were collected a median of roughly 100 days after diagnosis, with a range of 35 to 161 days. Post-vaccine blood samples were taken a median of around 70 days after the second vaccine dose, with a range of 14 to 241 days. Overlapping spike peptide pools from SARS-CoV-2 and from the common cold coronaviruses HCoV-NL63, HCoV-OC43 and HCoV-229E were used as culture stimuli. In 10 COVID-19 convalescent patients and a handful of infection-naive healthy vaccine recipients, the spike-specific CD4+ TCR repertoire before mRNA vaccination was compared with the repertoire after mRNA vaccination. In the convalescent cohort there were six males and four females, among whom were two Hispanic individuals, seven Caucasians, two Asians and one multiracial person. Overall results and qualifications from the work: Only a relatively small number of convalescent patients were included in the study, and early timepoints following natural infection were not analyzed. Among the post-vaccine SARS-CoV-2-reactive clones in convalescent patients, a median around 86% showed up only after vaccination, which suggests vaccine-specific priming. Of the vaccine-specific clones in convalescent patients, 304 of 307, or nearly all, reacted only to SARS-CoV-2 spike and did not cross-react with common cold coronaviruses. An increase in the median number of SARS-CoV-2-reactive clonotypes from 20 to 25 after infection to 35 to 40 after vaccination was observed, but the change was not found to be significant.

Library creation used PCR. DNA from cultured CD4+ T cells underwent TCR sequencing with the Oncomine TCR Beta short-read assay at the Johns Hopkins FTIC core. Genomic DNA was extracted from the cultured CD4+ T cells with the QIAamp micro DNA kit. The Oncomine TCR Beta libraries from cultured CD4+ T cells were pooled using unique dual indexes and then sequenced on an Illumina iSeq 100. The published analysis was carried out like this. Non-productive sequences were removed, and CDR3s that did not start with C, did not end with F or W, or were shorter than 7 amino acids were discarded. Antigen-specific clonotypes were identified with the MANAFEST web application by comparing peptide-stimulated wells with reference and other culture wells. An FDR below 0.05, an odds ratio above 5, and a productive frequency above 0.1% in at least two of three replicate wells were required for clones to be considered positive. Clonotypes that were significantly expanded in both SARS-CoV-2 spike wells and at least one common cold coronavirus spike condition were defined as cross-reactive. Levenshtein distances (stringdist) and unrooted phylogenetic trees (ape) in R version 3.6.1 were used to assess CDR3 homology. TCRdb reran the public reads through fastp at Q25 and MiXCR, keeping productive beta chains. For every CDR3 protein sequence, its rows merge into one entry that carries the most common genes and DNA. V and J calls and clone size were set by TCRdb, not the authors. The sample table contains about 25,000 distinct CDR3 sequences; only one count was recorded for 45% to 50% of them. The top ten clonotypes cover under 6.5% of the sample.

The treatment or condition tag for this specimen amounts to: approximately 10-day PBMC culture with coronavirus spike peptide pools or control peptides (ViraFEST assay). The study used the ViraFEST assay, which expanded antigen-specific T cells with peptide pools and then identified expanded clonotypes by TCR sequencing. The convalescent patients' positive SARS-CoV-2 PCR tests fell between March and December 2020, which was before the Alpha, Beta and Delta variants emerged in the United States. Each well held around 2 million PBMCs cultured with 9 to 10 ug/ml peptide pools in IMDM containing approximately 5% human AB serum and 7.5 to 10 IU/ml IL-2. On days 3 and 7, half of the culture medium was replaced with fresh IL-2-containing medium. CD4+ T cells were isolated after about 10 days of culture through negative selection using the EasySep CD4+ T cell isolation kit. PBMCs were separated from whole blood using Ficoll-Paque Plus gradient centrifugation and then either used fresh or cryopreserved at -140C. Triplicate wells were generally used for each culture condition.

This clonotype was picked up a small number of times. Its antigen target is currently unknown. The sample holds no much larger clone one base away, and base qualities are not on file. The CDR3 runs 15 residues from the cysteine to the phenylalanine. The retained sequence is limited to the CDR3, 45 bases, with the frame set at the first base. V loses 1 base at its end and J loses 9 bases; junction bases beyond the gene matches: 6. The germline V gene specifies SGHTA as CDR1 and FQGNSA as CDR2. The V gene is TRBV7-2 and the J gene is TRBJ1-6; 7 middle bases align to TRBD1. The specimen sequenced was CD4+ T cells from blood, cultured in vitro. The origin of this receptor is a human donor who had recovered from COVID-19. The nucleotides read TGTGCCAGCAGCTTAGATAAGGGGGCAGCTTCACCCCTCCACTTT. It is translated as CASSLDKGAASPLHF.